This TCR beta chain emerged from a study of blood T cell repertoires in COVID-19. This clone was detected only once. As processed by the authors: Reference gene primer amplification in the assay estimated nucleated cell counts. Profiling relied on immunoSEQ multiplex PCR, and the TCRdb table lists in-frame clones only, not all of them. That table furnishes V, J and clone size, whereas the DNA furnished D and trimming. Of roughly 280,000 clones in the sample, around 89% were seen once. Germline V gene sequence: CDR1 MDHEN, CDR2 SYDVKM. The length of the CDR3 is 14 residues. Trimming stripped 6 bases from V and 3 bases from J, with 15 bases between. Individuals aged roughly 18 to 95 years were recruited from 24 US areas. Clinical histories supplied by participants themselves formed the basis of cohort assignment.

The rearrangement links TRBV28 to TRBJ2-7, with no clear D. The source material was PBMCs or T cells enriched from blood (not recorded which). This clonotype was sampled from a woman aged 18 to 35 who had recovered from COVID-19. The CDR3 DNA follows: TGTGCCAGCAGCGCACCCACACAGAACTACGAGCAGTACTTC. It codes for CASSAPTQNYEQYF. The full variable domain, with the rest looked up from reference TRBV28 and TRBJ2-7, is DVKVTQSSRYLVKRTGEKVFLECVQDMDHENMFWYRQDPGLGLRLIYFSYDVKMKEKGDIPEGYSVSREKKERFSLILESASTNQTSMYLCASSAPTQNYEQYFGPGTRLTVT.